These 6 T cell receptor beta chains originate from one sample sequenced in a study of glioma-infiltrating T cells. TCR alpha and beta CDR3 regions were amplified from RNA using iRepertoire nested multiplex PCR. Each CDR3 protein is one row after TCRdb ran MiXCR on the multiplex PCR reads. Here the sample spans around 190,000 distinct CDR3 sequences, about 31% being singletons. Sequenced sample: glioma tissue, nonneoplastic brain tissue, or PBMCs (not recorded which). The receptors here all came from a human donor with low-grade glioma or glioblastoma, undergoing nonglioma brain surgery, or in good health (not recorded which).

About this clonotype itself: This may be a read error: a much more frequent sequence differs by one nucleotide. CDR3 amino acids: CASSMGGQLQHF. CDR3 in DNA: TGTGCCAGTAGTATGGGTGGTCAGCTCCAGCATTTT. The V gene is TRBV19, the J gene TRBJ1-5; no clear D gene. This CDR3 comprises 12 residues. CDR1 LNHDA and CDR2 SQIVND come from the germline V gene (reference sequence).

To note about this clonotype: One end of the junction varies from germline; a read error may be responsible. The V and J genes are TRBV7-2 and TRBJ2-7; perhaps TRBD1 as D (5 bases). CDR3 size: 15 residues. CDR1 and CDR2 (germline): SGHTA, FQGNSA. In DNA form, the CDR3 reads TGTGCCGGCAGCTTAGATAACCAGGGAACCTACGAGCAGTACTTC. Translation: CAGSLDNQGTYEQYF.

This clonotype was detected many times. The chain links TRBV4-1 to TRBJ2-7; D is possibly TRBD1 (5 bases). The CDR3 runs 15 residues. The V gene's germline CDR1 is MGHRA and CDR2 YSYEKL. The ends were cut back, 0 bases at V and 3 bases at J, with 12 bases in the middle. CDR3 sequence (DNA): TGCGCCAGCAGCCAAGACCAAGGGGCCCTCTACGAGCAGTACTTC. Residues: CASSQDQGALYEQYF.

This clonotype was recorded many times. This sequence joins TRBV27 and TRBJ1-3; D unclear. With 2 bases removed from V and 2 bases from J, the gap between germline ends came to 13 bases. In germline, CDR1 is MNHEY, CDR2 SMNVEV (reference sequence). The CDR3 runs to 16 residues. CDR3 in amino acids: CASSLDQPGTGNTIYF. The CDR3 region has the DNA TGTGCCAGCAGTTTAGATCAGCCTGGTACTGGAAACACCATATATTTT.

This clonotype has ten or more counts. The chain is built from TRBV20-1 and TRBJ1-1; 7 bases match TRBD1. This CDR3 comprises 14 residues. Germline trimming cut 1 base from V and 0 bases from J; bases unmatched to any gene: 2. The germline gives CDR1 DFQATT, CDR2 SNEGSKA (reference sequence). The CDR3 reads CSARVQGLNTEAFF. DNA for the CDR3: TGCAGTGCTAGAGTACAGGGGTTGAACACTGAAGCTTTCTTT.

This clonotype was found once. This could be a read error, since a much larger clone is one nucleotide away. This chain links TRBV6-1 with TRBJ2-1; no definite D call. Germline CDR1 and CDR2: MNHNS and SASEGT. Trimming removed 6 bases at V and 9 bases at J, with 21 bases between. This CDR3 is 15 amino acids long. The CDR3, as DNA: TGTGCCAGCAGCCGACTCGGGTCGGGTTTGGCTGAGCAGTTCTTC. Encoded protein: CASSRLGSGLAEQFF.